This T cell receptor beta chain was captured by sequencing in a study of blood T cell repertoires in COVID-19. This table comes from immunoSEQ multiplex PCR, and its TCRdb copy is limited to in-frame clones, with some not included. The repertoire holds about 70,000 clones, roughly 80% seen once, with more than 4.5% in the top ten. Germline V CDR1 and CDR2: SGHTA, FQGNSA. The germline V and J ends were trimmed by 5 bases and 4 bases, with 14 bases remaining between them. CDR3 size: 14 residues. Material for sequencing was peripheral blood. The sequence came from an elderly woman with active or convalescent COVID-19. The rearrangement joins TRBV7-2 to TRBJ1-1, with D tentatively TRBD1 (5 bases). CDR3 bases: TGTGCCAGCAGCCTCGGAGGGGCCCTCACTGAAGCTTTCTTT. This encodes CASSLGGALTEAFF.